The clone carrying this T cell receptor (beta chain) appeared a few times. Its specificity is not known. TCRdb itself ran the reads through MiXCR, one entry per CDR3 protein. The repertoire holds approximately 500,000 distinct CDR3 sequences, with about 11% as singletons. This entry belongs to a study of T cell repertoires in cytomegalovirus infection. As for the study in general: Public signatures in TCR beta pointed to CMV infection and matching HLA type.

Study-wide results and caveats: Cumulative frequency of public TCR beta families picked out carriers of CMV plus the relevant HLA. HLA-C-restricted, CMV-specific TCR beta clonotypes were dominant ex vivo.

The sequenced material came from PBMCs. The receptor's source is a human donor in good health (CMV status not recorded). Some clones in this sample may be carry-over from other donors' samples.

In nucleotides, the CDR3 is TGTGCCAGCAGGACTTTCAATGAAAAACTGTTTTTT. It is translated as CASRTFNEKLFF. The V and J genes are TRBV2 and TRBJ1-4; no definite D call. The CDR3 is 12 amino acids. Germline-derived CDR1 and CDR2 are SNHLY and FYNNEI. Deletions cut 6 bases from V and 5 bases from J, with 7 bases between.